The source of this T cell receptor (beta chain) is a study of T cell responses to AZD1222 COVID-19 vaccine. This clone occurred once. Germline CDR1 SGHTA, CDR2 FQGNSA. The CDR3 runs to 12 residues. The V end lost 0 bases, the J end lost 10 bases, and 7 bases lay between the germline ends. Here immunoSEQ multiplex PCR was the method, and the copy in TCRdb shows in-frame clones only, minus some. The sample includes roughly 150,000 clones, 90% to 95% of them seen just once. The chain couples TRBV7-2 to TRBJ2-1, with D perhaps matching TRBD2 (6 bases). The material sequenced was peripheral blood, taken on day 0 of AZD1222 vaccination. This clonotype was sampled from an adult in good health. CDR3 DNA sequence: TGTGCCAGCAGCTTAGCGGCGGGGGAGCAGTTCTTC. It codes for CASSLAAGEQFF.